One sample yielded the 10 T cell receptor beta chains listed below, sequenced in a study of blood T cell repertoires in COVID-19. Produced via immunoSEQ multiplex PCR; TCRdb's table is partial and in-frame only. The data show around 260,000 clones, 75% to 90% seen once. The sample taken for sequencing was PBMCs or T cells enriched from blood (not recorded which). The receptors stem from a woman aged 25 to 39 who had recovered from COVID-19.

This chain links TRBV27 with TRBJ2-7, with TRBD2 matching 10 bases. The V segment lost 2 bases and the J segment 5 bases; nucleotides outside the gene matches: 3. Germline V gene lookup returns CDR1 MNHEY and CDR2 SMNVEV (reference sequence). The CDR3 is 14 residues long. In DNA, the CDR3 is TGTGCCAGCAGTTTAGCTACTAGCGGGGACGAGCAGTACTTC. Translation gives CASSLATSGDEQYF.

The chain links TRBV5-6 to TRBJ2-3; 8 bases are a match to TRBD2. V lost 2 bases and J lost 4; bases outside the gene matches: 9. The CDR3 totals 16 residues. Germline-derived CDR1 and CDR2 are SGHDT and YYEEEE. The chain's CDR3 is CASSFGSRGAADTQYF. In DNA form, the CDR3 reads TGTGCCAGCAGCTTTGGCTCGCGGGGGGCCGCAGATACGCAGTATTTT.

The chain has TRBV12-3 or TRBV12-4 and TRBJ1-2; D not resolved. The germline V and J ends were trimmed by 4 bases and 5 bases, with 8 bases remaining between them. The CDR3 extends over 12 amino acids. CDR3 protein: CASSYSAYGYTF. DNA of the CDR3: TGTGCCAGCAGTTACTCCGCGTATGGCTACACCTTC.

CDR3 nucleotides: TGTGCCAGCCTTCAGGACAGAGCTCTACGAGGGGTCTACGAGCAGTACTTC. Translation: CASLQDRALRGVYEQYF. The chain is built from TRBV2 and TRBJ2-7, with D maybe TRBD1 (6 bases). V was cut by 8 bases and J by 3 bases, with 26 bases left in between. Germline CDR1 reads SNHLY; CDR2 reads FYNNEI. This CDR3 comprises 17 residues.

The V gene is TRBV18, the J gene TRBJ1-2, with TRBD1 as a possible D gene (5 bases). V shed 3 bases and J shed 0 bases, with 11 bases lying between them. There are 15 residues in the CDR3. Germline V CDR1 and CDR2: KGHSH, LQKENI. CDR3 coding DNA: TGTGCCAGCTCACCCGGGCGGGACCCTAACTATGGCTACACCTTC. The encoded protein is CASSPGRDPNYGYTF.

The sample holds one count of this clone. The gene calls are TRBV10-2 and TRBJ2-1; D not certain. The CDR3 spans 12 residues. V was shortened by 6 bases and J by 3 bases, with 6 bases between the two germline ends. Germline assignment: CDR1 WSHSY and CDR2 SAAADI. This chain's CDR3 is CASSDIYNEQFF. CDR3 DNA sequence: TGCGCCAGCAGCGACATCTACAATGAGCAGTTCTTC.

The chain combines TRBV4-1 with TRBJ1-4; D might be TRBD1 (5 bases). V gave up 1 base and J gave up 7 bases, with 10 bases separating them. The germline gives CDR1 MGHRA, CDR2 YSYEKL. The CDR3 runs 14 residues. This CDR3 is CASSQVTGGEKLFF. The CDR3 DNA follows: TGCGCCAGCAGCCAAGTAACAGGCGGTGAAAAACTGTTTTTT.

The chain recombines TRBV7-2 with TRBJ2-7; D uncertain. Looked up from germline, CDR1 is SGHTA and CDR2 is FQGNSA. V was shortened by 6 bases and J by 4 bases, with 19 bases between the two germline ends. The CDR3 covers 15 residues. The CDR3 DNA reads as TGTGCCAGCAGAGCAACACCAGAGGATCGGTACGAGCAGTACTTC. It is translated as CASRATPEDRYEQYF.

Written as DNA, the CDR3 is TGTGCCAGCAGCCAAGATTTGGGGGGTTTTAATTCACCCCTCCACTTT. Protein: CASSQDLGGFNSPLHF. This rearrangement joins TRBV3-1 (or the pseudogene TRBV3-2) to TRBJ1-6, with D possibly matching TRBD1 (5 bases). Trimming left V 0 bases short and J 6 bases short, with 12 bases between. The CDR3 contains 16 residues. Germline V gives CDR1 LGHDT, CDR2 YNNKEL (reference sequence).

The chain has TRBV10-3 and TRBJ1-5; D is perhaps TRBD1 (5 bases). Germline assignment: CDR1 ENHRY and CDR2 SYGVKD. The CDR3 sequence is 16 residues long. V lost 4 bases to trimming and J lost 7 bases, with 20 bases between them. The CDR3 reads CAISVDLSIRGQPQHF. As DNA, the CDR3 is TGTGCCATCAGTGTCGACTTGAGTATTAGGGGCCAGCCCCAGCATTTT.